This T cell receptor (beta chain) was found in a study of human T cells and chemical hapten exposure. The overall study: Chiefly female patients presented with alopecia areata, totalis or universalis.

This clonotype was seen a few times. Its antigen is as yet unknown. As for time point: patch test 2, 6 weeks after DPC sensitization. Treatment noted: therapeutic diphenylcyclopropenone sensitization with weekly scalp DPC. Findings of the study overall: Expanded TCRs made up significantly more big CDR3 similarity clusters than controls did.

The library labeled individual cDNA molecules by adding unique molecular identifiers to them. In TCRdb, the RACE reads were re-called with MiXCR into one record per CDR3 protein. The sample lists some 90,000 distinct CDR3 sequences; around 10% were seen once. This sequence originates from a woman between 40 and 50 years old with alopecia areata. Some clones in this sample may be carry-over from other donors' samples. The sample was whole blood, taken in connection with sensitization to the hapten diphenylcyclopropenone (DPC).

The CDR3 reads CSVEDHTRGYEQYF. The CDR3 DNA reads as TGCAGCGTTGAAGATCATACCCGGGGCTACGAGCAGTACTTC. The chain couples TRBV29-1 to TRBJ2-7; possible D gene TRBD2, 5 bases. V shed 0 bases and J shed 3 bases, with 12 bases lying between them. The CDR3 totals 14 residues. Per the germline V gene, CDR1 is SQVTM and CDR2 is ANQGSEA.